A selection of T cell receptor beta chains follows, all from one sample in a study of T-cell memory formation after mild COVID-19. In TCRdb, the 5' RACE reads were re-called with MiXCR into one record per CDR3 protein. The table includes 300,000 to 350,000 distinct CDR3 sequences, roughly a fifth detected once. Sample: PBMCs or a T cell subset sorted from them (not recorded which). Source of these receptors: a man between 18 and 35 years old who had mild COVID-19 (a few samples of this study predate the infection). Cell type and time point are not known. CDR3s include the opening cysteine and the closing phenylalanine or tryptophan. The D gene is left open where the match is weak. The size entry is marked missing in some rows and otherwise reads once, few, many or a size class.

V gene: TRBV11-1
clone size: NA
D gene: TRBD1
J gene: TRBJ2-4
CDR3 DNA: TGTGCCAGCAGCTTAGCCCCCGGACAGGGGTCCAAAAACATTCAGTACTTC
CDR3 protein: CASSLAPGQGSKNIQYF

V gene: TRBV7-7
clone size: NA
D gene: TRBD1
J gene: TRBJ2-2
CDR3 DNA: TGTGCTAGCAGCTCCGGGACAGGGACCACCGGGGAGCTGTTTTTT
CDR3 protein: CASSSGTGTTGELFF

V gene: TRBV5-1
clone size: few
D gene: TRBD2
J gene: TRBJ2-4
CDR3 DNA: TGCGCCAGCAGAAGGACTAGCGGGGAATCGGACATTCAGTACTTC
CDR3 protein: CASRRTSGESDIQYF

V gene: TRBV6-2/TRBV6-3
clone size: NA
D gene: TRBD1
J gene: TRBJ2-4
CDR3 DNA: TGTGCCAGCATCTCAGCTCCCGGACAGGGGGTTTGCTTC
CDR3 protein: CASISAPGQGVCF

V gene: TRBV11-2
clone size: NA
D gene: NA
J gene: TRBJ1-1
CDR3 DNA: TGTGCCAGCAGCCCCTGGAGGGGGGTGAACACTGAAGCTTTCTTT
CDR3 protein: CASSPWRGVNTEAFF

V gene: TRBV7-9
clone size: few
D gene: NA
J gene: TRBJ2-3
CDR3 DNA: TGTGCCAGCAGCTTAGCGAAAGATACGCAGTATTTT
CDR3 protein: CASSLAKDTQYF

V gene: TRBV27
clone size: few
D gene: TRBD1
J gene: TRBJ1-1
CDR3 DNA: TGTGCCAGCAGTTATAGACAGGGAAACGTTGCTGAAGCTTTCTTT
CDR3 protein: CASSYRQGNVAEAFF

V gene: TRBV4-1
clone size: few
D gene: NA
J gene: TRBJ1-2
CDR3 DNA: TGCGCCAGCAGCCTCCCACAGGGCAGTGCCAGAGGTGGCTACACCTTC
CDR3 protein: CASSLPQGSARGGYTF

V gene: TRBV12-3/TRBV12-4
clone size: NA
D gene: NA
J gene: TRBJ2-7
CDR3 DNA: TGTGCCAGCAGTCTGGGTGGGGGGCACGAGCAGTACTTC
CDR3 protein: CASSLGGGHEQYF

V gene: TRBV20-1
clone size: few
D gene: NA
J gene: TRBJ2-1
CDR3 DNA: TGCAGTGCTAGTGCTAGCATATACAATGAGCAGTTCTTC
CDR3 protein: CSASASIYNEQFF

V gene: TRBV27
clone size: many
D gene: NA
J gene: TRBJ1-5
CDR3 DNA: TGTGCCAGCAGTTTTCGGAGGGGTAATCAGCCCCAGCATTTT
CDR3 protein: CASSFRRGNQPQHF

V gene: TRBV20-1
clone size: few
D gene: NA
J gene: TRBJ1-1
CDR3 DNA: TGCAGTGCTAGAGAAGGCTCCTGGAACACTGAAGCTTTCTTT
CDR3 protein: CSAREGSWNTEAFF

V gene: TRBV7-2
clone size: NA
D gene: NA
J gene: TRBJ1-1
CDR3 DNA: TGTGCCAGCAGCTTATATGGGGGGGTAAACACTGAAGCTTTCTTT
CDR3 protein: CASSLYGGVNTEAFF

V gene: TRBV28
clone size: NA
D gene: NA
J gene: TRBJ1-2
CDR3 DNA: TGTGCCAGCAGTTTAGACAGGACCGTTTATGGCTACACCTTC
CDR3 protein: CASSLDRTVYGYTF

V gene: TRBV3-1
clone size: few
D gene: NA
J gene: TRBJ2-2
CDR3 DNA: TGTGCCAGCAGCCTATACCTCACAGGGCCCGGGGAGCTGTTTTTT
CDR3 protein: CASSLYLTGPGELFF

V gene: TRBV10-2
clone size: few
D gene: NA
J gene: TRBJ1-6
CDR3 DNA: TGCGCCAGCAGTGAGTGGGCAGGAGGGAATTCACCCCTCCACTTT
CDR3 protein: CASSEWAGGNSPLHF

V gene: TRBV5-6
clone size: NA
D gene: NA
J gene: TRBJ2-3
CDR3 DNA: TGTGCCAGCAGCTTGTCTCCCCGAACAGATACGCAGTATTTT
CDR3 protein: CASSLSPRTDTQYF

V gene: TRBV4-3
clone size: many
D gene: TRBD1
J gene: TRBJ2-3
CDR3 DNA: TGCGCCAGCAGCCATGCTCCGGGACAGGGTGAAGATACGCAGTATTTT
CDR3 protein: CASSHAPGQGEDTQYF

V gene: TRBV12-5
clone size: NA
D gene: NA
J gene: TRBJ2-5
CDR3 DNA: TGTGCTAGTGGCCTCGGGGGCGGGTCAGTAGAGACCCAGTACTTC
CDR3 protein: CASGLGGGSVETQYF

V gene: TRBV3-1
clone size: few
D gene: NA
J gene: TRBJ2-7
CDR3 DNA: TGTGCCAGCAGCCAAAACAGGGATACGTTCAACGAGCAGTACTTC
CDR3 protein: CASSQNRDTFNEQYF

V gene: TRBV12-3/TRBV12-4
clone size: NA
D gene: NA
J gene: TRBJ1-1
CDR3 DNA: TGTGCCAGCAACCCTAGGGGACGTACGAACACTGAAGCTTTCTTT
CDR3 protein: CASNPRGRTNTEAFF

V gene: TRBV15
clone size: few
D gene: NA
J gene: TRBJ2-7
CDR3 DNA: TGTGCCACCAGTCATGACACGTCCTACGAGCAGTACTTC
CDR3 protein: CATSHDTSYEQYF

V gene: TRBV5-1
clone size: few
D gene: TRBD1
J gene: TRBJ1-1
CDR3 DNA: TGCGCCAGCAGCACGACAGGGGTGTACACTGAAGCTTTCTTT
CDR3 protein: CASSTTGVYTEAFF

V gene: TRBV4-1
clone size: few
D gene: NA
J gene: TRBJ2-2
CDR3 DNA: TGCGCCAGGACTTACACCGGGGAGCTGTTTTTT
CDR3 protein: CARTYTGELFF

V gene: TRBV7-2
clone size: many
D gene: NA
J gene: TRBJ1-4
CDR3 DNA: TGTGCCAGCAGCTTATCGAATTCTGGTGAAAAACTGTTTTTT
CDR3 protein: CASSLSNSGEKLFF

V gene: TRBV12-3/TRBV12-4
clone size: few
D gene: NA
J gene: TRBJ2-6
CDR3 DNA: TGTGCCAGCAGTCCTCCAGGGGGGTTTGGTGGGGCCAACGTCCTGACTTTC
CDR3 protein: CASSPPGGFGGANVLTF

V gene: TRBV7-2
clone size: NA
D gene: TRBD1
J gene: TRBJ2-3
CDR3 DNA: TGTGCCAGCAGCTCCCGCTACTACCGACAGGGAGAAGATACGCAGTATTTT
CDR3 protein: CASSSRYYRQGEDTQYF

V gene: TRBV6-2/TRBV6-3
clone size: NA
D gene: TRBD1
J gene: TRBJ2-4
CDR3 DNA: TGTGCCAGCAGTTTGTCGACAGGGGTGGTTCAGTACTTC
CDR3 protein: CASSLSTGVVQYF

V gene: TRBV7-9
clone size: NA
D gene: NA
J gene: TRBJ2-5
CDR3 DNA: TGTGCCAGCAGCTTAGAGGAATTAGTCCAAGAGACCCAGTACTTC
CDR3 protein: CASSLEELVQETQYF

V gene: TRBV12-3/TRBV12-4
clone size: NA
D gene: NA
J gene: TRBJ2-7
CDR3 DNA: TGTGCCAGCAGTCCCGGACTTGGGAGCTCCTACGAGCAGTACTTC
CDR3 protein: CASSPGLGSSYEQYF

V gene: TRBV12-3/TRBV12-4
clone size: NA
D gene: TRBD2
J gene: TRBJ2-7
CDR3 DNA: TGTGCCAGCGGGGGGGAGGGACGAGCAGGAAGTGGCGAGCAGTACTTC
CDR3 protein: CASGGEGRAGSGEQYF

V gene: TRBV9
clone size: NA
D gene: NA
J gene: TRBJ2-1
CDR3 DNA: TGTGCCAGCACTTCGACCACGTCCCATGAGCAGTTCTTC
CDR3 protein: CASTSTTSHEQFF

V gene: TRBV11-2
clone size: NA
D gene: NA
J gene: TRBJ1-1
CDR3 DNA: TGTGCCAGCTACTCCTCGAGCAAAGAAGCTTTCTTT
CDR3 protein: CASYSSSKEAFF

V gene: TRBV4-1
clone size: NA
D gene: TRBD2
J gene: TRBJ2-1
CDR3 DNA: TGCGCCAGCAGCCCCACTCGGGGGGTACAACCGTCGGGCAATGAGCAGTTCTTC
CDR3 protein: CASSPTRGVQPSGNEQFF

V gene: TRBV2
clone size: NA
D gene: TRBD1
J gene: TRBJ2-6
CDR3 DNA: TGTGCTACCGGACAGGGGGCGCCCGGGGCCAACGTCCTGACTTTC
CDR3 protein: CATGQGAPGANVLTF

V gene: TRBV4-3
clone size: NA
D gene: NA
J gene: TRBJ1-1
CDR3 DNA: TGCGCCAGCAGCCAAGACCCCCTGAACACTGAAGCTTTCTTT
CDR3 protein: CASSQDPLNTEAFF

V gene: TRBV29-1
clone size: NA
D gene: NA
J gene: TRBJ1-1
CDR3 DNA: TGCAGCGTTGGTCGGGGGGGCGCGTTCACTGAAGCTTTCTTT
CDR3 protein: CSVGRGGAFTEAFF

V gene: TRBV12-3/TRBV12-4
clone size: NA
D gene: TRBD1
J gene: TRBJ2-1
CDR3 DNA: TGTGCCAGCAGTACACTGACAGGGGGCGGAGGCGAGCAGTTCTTC
CDR3 protein: CASSTLTGGGGEQFF

V gene: TRBV5-1
clone size: NA
D gene: TRBD2
J gene: TRBJ2-5
CDR3 DNA: TGCGCCAGCAGCAGGACTAGCGGGGGCCAGGGGACGGCCCAGTACTTC
CDR3 protein: CASSRTSGGQGTAQYF

V gene: TRBV28
clone size: few
D gene: NA
J gene: TRBJ2-7
CDR3 DNA: TGTGCCAGCAGTTTGGTGCGGGACGGATTTTCATACGAGCAGTACTTC
CDR3 protein: CASSLVRDGFSYEQYF